This TCR beta chain is drawn from a study of T cells in Graves' hyperthyroidism and ophthalmopathy. Germline CDR1 reads SNHLY; CDR2 reads FYNNEI. There are 15 residues in the CDR3. For this clonotype: Relative to the germline gene, one junction end is altered; a read error may explain this.

Researchers amplified the TCR beta CDR3 regions from RNA transcripts. Researchers ran a first-round RT-PCR on the TCR CDR3 using the HTBI primer set. TCRdb processed the multiplex PCR reads anew with MiXCR; each CDR3 protein has one entry. The sample shows roughly 180,000 distinct CDR3 sequences, roughly 10% of them seen only once. The chain recombines TRBV2 with TRBJ2-1; TRBD2 agrees at 8 bases. The material sequenced was blood. This receptor was taken from a young woman with Graves' hyperthyroidism that later progressed to Graves' ophthalmopathy. CDR3 residues: CASSRSGSSYNEQSF. The CDR3 coding sequence is TGTGCCAGCAGCCGGAGCGGGAGCTCCTACAATGAGCAGTCCTTC.